This TCR beta chain was sequenced for a study of T cells in Graves' hyperthyroidism and ophthalmopathy. General study findings and limits: Researchers found most expanded thyroid clonotypes above 0.001 in blood as well. From stable hyperthyroidism, ophthalmopathy was set apart by a 13 V-J model.

This clonotype was observed many times. Its specificity is not known. Germline V lookup: CDR1 DFQATT, CDR2 SNEGSKA (reference sequence). This CDR3 contains 13 residues. Trimming pared 2 bases from V and 1 base from J, leaving 6 bases between. Researchers took RNA transcripts and amplified the TCR beta CDR3 regions from them. First-round RT-PCR of the TCR CDR3 relied on the HTBI primer set. TCRdb reprocessed the multiplex PCR reads with MiXCR, giving one entry per CDR3 protein. The table shows under 500,000 distinct CDR3 sequences, with over 12% occurring only once. Patients were excluded for uncontrolled infection, other autoimmune disease, pregnancy or lactation. In making diagnoses, clinical symptoms, serum thyroxine and TRAb, thyroid ultrasound and orbital computed tomography were all used.

The TCR sequence derives from a man between 45 and 60 years old with Graves' ophthalmopathy. The sample consisted of blood. The chain is built from TRBV20-1 and TRBJ1-3; D not certain. As DNA, the CDR3 is TGCAGTGCTAGACGGGGATCTGGAAACACCATATATTTT. This translates into CSARRGSGNTIYF.